This entry is about one TCR beta chain. This CDR3 is built from 13 residues. Repertoires were generated with immunoSEQ multiplex PCR, while TCRdb's copy carries only in-frame clones and drops some. The repertoire holds over 120,000 clones, with roughly 80% as singletons. This sample stems from a study of blood T cell repertoires in COVID-19. V and J are TRBV12-2 and TRBJ2-3; the table's D call, TRBD2, was not checked against the DNA. TRBV12-2 is designated a pseudogene. The receptor was isolated from a man aged 45 to 65 who had recovered from COVID-19. The specimen was PBMCs or T cells enriched from blood (not recorded which). The CDR3 bases are TGTGCAAGTCGCTTATGTCGGAGTTCAGCGCAGTATTTT. As protein: CASRLCRSSAQYF.